This TCR beta chain was observed in a study of cytomegalovirus exposure and HLA in healthy donors. Across the study: The 95 to 150 validation repertoires used a platform that matched the one used for the roughly 700 first-cohort repertoires, as a later analysis reported. Study findings and constraints: Reports credit the classifier with highly specific, highly sensitive diagnosis of cytomegalovirus status. A list of approximately 160 TCR beta chains associated with cytomegalovirus was given. While the bulk of TCR sequences proved rare, some public TCRs turned up in many donors.

Sequenced by immunoSEQ multiplex PCR; TCRdb stores in-frame clones only, minus some. Among hundreds of thousands of clones listed, around 87% were seen once. V dropped 6 bases and J dropped 6; count of bases not matched to a gene: 8. The length of the CDR3 is 15 residues. Germline V gene sequence: CDR1 MNHEY, CDR2 SMNVEV (reference sequence). Details on this clone: Its specificity is unknown.

The specimen was PBMCs. The receptor was derived from a woman younger than 30 in good health and CMV-seropositive. The rearrangement uses TRBV27 and TRBJ2-2; 9 bases line up with TRBD1. The CDR3, as DNA: TGTGCCAGCAGCCCTAGGACAGGGGAAGCCGGGGAGCTGTTTTTT. It translates to CASSPRTGEAGELFF.